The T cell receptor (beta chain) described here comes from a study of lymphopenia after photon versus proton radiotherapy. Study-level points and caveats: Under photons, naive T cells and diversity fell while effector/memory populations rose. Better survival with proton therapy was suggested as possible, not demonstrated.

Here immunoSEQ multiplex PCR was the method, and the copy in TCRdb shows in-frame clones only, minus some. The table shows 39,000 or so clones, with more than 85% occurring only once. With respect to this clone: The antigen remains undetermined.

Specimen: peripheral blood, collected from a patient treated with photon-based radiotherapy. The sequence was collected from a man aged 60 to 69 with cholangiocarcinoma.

The CDR3 loop reads CASSEFQRGEQFF. The CDR3 DNA sequence: TGTGCCAGCAGTGAGTTTCAACGAGGTGAGCAGTTCTTC. The chain has TRBV2 and TRBJ2-1; D gene uncertain. The length of the CDR3 is 13 residues. The germline V and J ends were trimmed by 3 bases and 9 bases, with 12 bases remaining between them. Germline values: CDR1 SNHLY, CDR2 FYNNEI.